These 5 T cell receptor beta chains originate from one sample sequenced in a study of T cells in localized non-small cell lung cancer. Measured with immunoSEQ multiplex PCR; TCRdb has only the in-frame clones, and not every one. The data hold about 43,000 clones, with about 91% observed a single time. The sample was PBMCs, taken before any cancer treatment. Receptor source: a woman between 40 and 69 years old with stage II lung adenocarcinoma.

The CDR3 is CASSQGQGASNEQFF. CDR3 nucleotide sequence: TGTGCCAGCAGTCAGGGACAGGGGGCATCAAATGAGCAGTTCTTC. The chain carries TRBV6-1 and TRBJ2-1; TRBD1 agrees at 12 bases. Germline V gene data show CDR1 as MNHNS and CDR2 as SASEGT. V shed 5 bases and J 7 bases; nucleotides not matched to a gene: 6. The CDR3 loop spans 15 amino acids.

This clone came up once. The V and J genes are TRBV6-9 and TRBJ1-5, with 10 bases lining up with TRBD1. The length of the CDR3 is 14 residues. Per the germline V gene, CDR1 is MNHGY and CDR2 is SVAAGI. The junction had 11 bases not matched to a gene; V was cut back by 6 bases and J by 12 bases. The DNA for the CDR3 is TGTGCCAGCAGCACGGGGGACAGGGGAACTCTCCAGCATTTT. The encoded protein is CASSTGDRGTLQHF.

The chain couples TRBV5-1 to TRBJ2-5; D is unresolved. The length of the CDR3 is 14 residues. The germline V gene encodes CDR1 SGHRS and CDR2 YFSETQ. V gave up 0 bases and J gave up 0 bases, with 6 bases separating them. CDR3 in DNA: TGCGCCAGCAGCTTGGACACAGACCAAGAGACCCAGTACTTC. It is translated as CASSLDTDQETQYF.

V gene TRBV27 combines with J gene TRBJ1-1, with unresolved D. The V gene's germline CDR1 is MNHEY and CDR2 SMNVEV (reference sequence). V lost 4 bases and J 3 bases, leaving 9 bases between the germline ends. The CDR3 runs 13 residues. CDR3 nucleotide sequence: TGTGCCAGCAGTTATGACCGAGACACTGAAGCTTTCTTT. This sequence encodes CASSYDRDTEAFF.

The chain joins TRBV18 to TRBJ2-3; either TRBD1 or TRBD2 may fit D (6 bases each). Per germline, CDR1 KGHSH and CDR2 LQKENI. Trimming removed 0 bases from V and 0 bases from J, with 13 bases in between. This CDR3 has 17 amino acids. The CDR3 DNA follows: TGTGCCAGCTCACCACCGGGGGGCGGATCGAGCACAGATACGCAGTATTTT. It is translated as CASSPPGGGSSTDTQYF.